A single sample gave rise to the 5 T cell receptor beta chains below, sequenced in a study of OX40 agonist ivuxolimab in advanced cancers. Libraries were prepared by immunoSEQ multiplex PCR; TCRdb keeps only in-frame clonotypes and omits some of them. The table lists some 140,000 clones, about 92% of them singletons. The sample was CD4+ or CD8+ T cells sorted from blood, taken in a trial of the OX40 agonist ivuxolimab. These receptors came from an adult with an advanced solid tumor such as melanoma, head and neck, liver or kidney cancer.

This rearrangement joins TRBV7-9 to TRBJ2-1, with 7 bases fitting TRBD2. The V and J ends lost 5 bases and 6 bases, in that order; junction bases with no gene match: 13. The CDR3 is made up of 16 amino acids. In germline, CDR1 is SEHNR, CDR2 FQNEAQ (reference sequence). This CDR3 reads CASSPRPSSGVNEQFF. The CDR3 bases are TGTGCCAGCAGCCCGAGGCCCTCGAGCGGGGTCAATGAGCAGTTCTTC.

The chain has TRBV6-6 and TRBJ1-5; tentative D call: TRBD1 (5 bases). Looked up from germline, CDR1 is MNHNY and CDR2 is SVGAGI (reference sequence). The V and J ends lost 5 bases and 6 bases respectively, with 17 bases between them. The CDR3 is made up of 15 amino acids. CDR3 bases: TGTGCCAGCAGTGGGTCCACCGGGACCCCTCAGCCCCAGCATTTT. Protein sequence: CASSGSTGTPQPQHF.

The CDR3 loop reads CASSLGLAATGELFF. The CDR3 region has the DNA TGTGCCAGCAGTTTGGGACTAGCGGCCACCGGGGAGCTGTTTTTT. The V call is TRBV27, the J call TRBJ2-2, with TRBD2 matching 11 bases. This CDR3 region has 15 residues. J gave up 4 bases and V 3 bases, and 1 base lay outside the gene matches. CDR1 and CDR2 (germline): MNHEY, SMNVEV (reference sequence).

V usage is TRBV28 and J usage is TRBJ1-2; the D is unclear. The V end was cut by 7 bases, the J end by 0 bases, with 9 bases between. Looked up from germline, CDR1 is MDHEN and CDR2 is SYDVKM. CDR3 length: 13 amino acids. The CDR3 is CASTGRTNYGYTF. CDR3 coding DNA: TGTGCCAGCACGGGGAGGACTAACTATGGCTACACCTTC.

This rearrangement joins TRBV7-2 to TRBJ1-1, with 9 bases aligning to TRBD1. J lost 7 bases, V lost 5 bases, and 5 bases had no gene match. Germline V gene sequence: CDR1 SGHTA, CDR2 FQGNSA. CDR3 length: 13 residues. CDR3 nucleotide sequence: TGTGCCAGCAGCCTCGGGACAGGGCTTGAAGCTTTCTTT. This encodes CASSLGTGLEAFF.